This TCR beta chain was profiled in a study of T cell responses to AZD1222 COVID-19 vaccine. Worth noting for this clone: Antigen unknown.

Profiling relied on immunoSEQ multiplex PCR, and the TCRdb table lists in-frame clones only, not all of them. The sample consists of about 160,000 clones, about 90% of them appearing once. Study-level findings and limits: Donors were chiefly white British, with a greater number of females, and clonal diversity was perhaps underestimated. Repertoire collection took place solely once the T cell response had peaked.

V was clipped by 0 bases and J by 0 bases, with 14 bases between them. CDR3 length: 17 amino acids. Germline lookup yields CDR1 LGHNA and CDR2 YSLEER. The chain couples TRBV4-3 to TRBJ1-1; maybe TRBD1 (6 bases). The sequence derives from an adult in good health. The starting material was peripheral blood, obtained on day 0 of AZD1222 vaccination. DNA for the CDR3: TGCGCCAGCAGCCAAGATGTGCAGAAGGGGGTGAACACTGAAGCTTTCTTT. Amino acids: CASSQDVQKGVNTEAFF.